Presented here are 10 T cell receptor beta chains from one specimen sequenced in a study of OX40 agonist ivuxolimab in advanced cancers. The library was produced with the immunoSEQ multiplex PCR assay. Drawn from immuneACCESS, this table holds only the in-frame rearrangements with V and J called that TCRdb kept. Clones are partly lost; checked studies trace under half to an unresolved V gene and leave the rest unexplained. This sample holds roughly 76,000 clones; 65% to 90% were observed only once. The leading ten clones occupy 3.1% of the sample. The sample here was CD4+ or CD8+ T cells sorted from blood, taken in a trial of the OX40 agonist ivuxolimab. The receptors derive from an adult with an advanced solid tumor such as melanoma, head and neck, liver or kidney cancer.

The rearrangement joins TRBV7-3 to TRBJ2-7; the match to TRBD2 covers 13 bases. CDR3 length: 17 residues. With 2 bases clipped from V and 2 bases from J, the junction kept 6 bases outside the gene matches. The germline gives CDR1 SGHTA, CDR2 FQGTGA. CDR3 bases: TGTGCCAGCAGCTTATTACCCGGGACTAGCGGGACCTACGAGCAGTACTTC. It specifies CASSLLPGTSGTYEQYF.

This chain uses TRBV29-1 with TRBJ1-2; a possible D gene is TRBD1 (6 bases). CDR1 is SQVTM, CDR2 ANQGSEA, per germline. Trimming shortened V by 6 bases and J by 2 bases, and 16 bases separated the two germline ends. The CDR3 contains 14 residues. This CDR3 reads CSVPILTGNYGYTF. DNA of the CDR3: TGCAGCGTCCCTATCTTGACAGGAAACTATGGCTACACCTTC.

The chain recombines TRBV5-1 with TRBJ1-1; the D gene is possibly TRBD1 (6 bases). The CDR3 consists of 14 residues. Germline V gene data show CDR1 as SGHRS and CDR2 as YFSETQ. V was pared by 2 bases and J by 0 bases, with 8 bases between. The CDR3 nucleotides read TGCGCCAGCAGCTTCGGACAGATGAACACTGAAGCTTTCTTT. Amino acids: CASSFGQMNTEAFF.

This clone was seen a handful of times. The chain joins TRBV19 to TRBJ1-1; tentatively, D is TRBD1 (5 bases). The CDR3 contains 13 residues. Looked up from germline, CDR1 is LNHDA and CDR2 is SQIVND (reference sequence). V was clipped by 4 bases and J by 3 bases, with 9 bases between them. DNA of the CDR3: TGTGCCAGTAGTAGAGACAGCCACACTGAAGCTTTCTTT. It yields the protein CASSRDSHTEAFF.

This clone was seen a single time. V gene TRBV2 combines with J gene TRBJ2-5; tentative D call: TRBD1 (6 bases). With 10 bases removed from V and 5 bases from J, the gap between germline ends came to 17 bases. The CDR3 consists of 13 residues. From germline, CDR1 is SNHLY and CDR2 FYNNEI. CDR3 protein: CAIGFQTGETQYF. The CDR3 DNA reads as TGTGCCATAGGGTTCCAAACAGGGGAGACCCAGTACTTC.

V is TRBV27 and J is TRBJ1-2; D gene unclear. This CDR3 spans 15 amino acids. Germline-derived CDR1 and CDR2 are MNHEY and SMNVEV (reference sequence). Trimming took off 0 bases at V and 5 bases at J, with 13 bases between the two ends. The CDR3 region has the DNA TGTGCCAGCAGTTTATCGTTCACAGACTTATATGGCTACACCTTC. Protein sequence: CASSLSFTDLYGYTF.

V usage is TRBV7-2 and J usage is TRBJ2-1; 10 nucleotides agree with TRBD2. Germline loops: CDR1 SGHTA, CDR2 FQGNSA. This CDR3 is built from 15 residues. V gave up 1 base and J gave up 8 bases; unmatched junction bases: 5. The CDR3 coding sequence is TGTGCCAGCAGCTTAGGCAGCGGGGGGGCCTATGAGCAGTTCTTC. Amino acids: CASSLGSGGAYEQFF.

The chain recombines TRBV7-9 with TRBJ2-5; TRBD2 is a possible D gene (5 bases). The V gene's germline CDR1 is SEHNR and CDR2 FQNEAQ (reference sequence). With 10 bases removed from V and 2 bases from J, the gap between germline ends came to 11 bases. The CDR3 runs to 12 residues. This CDR3 is CATSRGQETQYF. The CDR3 DNA reads as TGTGCCACCTCCCGCGGGCAAGAGACCCAGTACTTC. Together with reference TRBV7-9 and TRBJ2-5, the CDR3 gives the full variable domain: DTGVSQNPRHKITKRGQNVTFRCDPISEHNRLYWYRQTLGQGPEFLTYFQNEAQLEKSRLLSDRFSAERPKGSFSTLEIQRTEQGDSAMYLCATSRGQETQYFGPGTRLLVL.

The chain combines TRBV18 with TRBJ1-4, with 8 bases aligning to TRBD1. With 2 bases clipped from V and 7 bases from J, the junction kept 6 bases outside the gene matches. Germline assignment: CDR1 KGHSH and CDR2 LQKENI. The CDR3 totals 15 residues. CDR3 sequence: CASSPGQGSFEKLFF. CDR3 sequence (DNA): TGTGCCAGCTCACCAGGACAGGGTTCTTTTGAAAAACTGTTTTTT.

The rearrangement joins TRBV7-2 to TRBJ2-3; D is ambiguous. The CDR3 is 14 amino acids. The V end was cut by 3 bases, the J end by 4 bases, with 11 bases between. Germline V gene lookup returns CDR1 SGHTA and CDR2 FQGNSA. The CDR3 nucleotides read TGTGCCAGCAGCTTTTCTCCGCAGTCAGATACGCAGTATTTT. Translating it yields CASSFSPQSDTQYF.